This T cell receptor (beta chain) was retrieved from a study of early T cells in non-severe SARS-CoV-2 infection. CDR3 length: 14 amino acids. Trimming cost V 7 bases and J 4 bases, with 15 bases left between them. TCRdb re-analysed the 5' RACE reads in MiXCR, keeping a single row per CDR3 protein. The sample records some 40,000 distinct CDR3 sequences, approximately 8% being singletons. This clonotype was picked up many times. Its antigen is not identified. Whole-study results and caveats: Private and CD4 specificities were missed by VDJdb matching, skewed to anti-spike CD8.

This TCR came from an adult who was a healthcare worker with PCR-confirmed SARS-CoV-2 infection or an uninfected control (not recorded which). The chain is built from TRBV12-3 or TRBV12-4 and TRBJ2-3, with D unresolved. Sample: whole blood, taken at baseline. The CDR3 is CASTLVAGPDTQYF. The CDR3 DNA follows: TGTGCCAGCACCTTAGTGGCAGGTCCAGATACGCAGTATTTT.